A single sample gave rise to the 9 T cell receptor beta chains below, sequenced in a study of Ad26.COV2.S vaccination and SARS-CoV-2 variants. Assay: immunoSEQ multiplex PCR; the TCRdb copy retains only in-frame clones and omits some. The sample shows roughly 410,000 clones, about 83% of them seen only once. Treatment denoted: some 19 received Ad26.COV2.S at low or high dose, single or two shots; 5 received placebo; per-sample allocation not given. All samples were drawn on day 63, counting from the first vaccine or placebo injection. This material consisted of peripheral blood, taken in a trial of Ad26.COV2.S vaccine versus placebo. The receptors were gathered from a person aged 18-60 years who received the Ad26.COV2.S COVID-19 vaccine or a placebo.

The gene calls are TRBV11-3 and TRBJ2-2; 16 bases fit TRBD2. This CDR3 contains 20 residues. In germline, CDR1 is SGHNT, CDR2 YENEEA. Trimming removed 0 bases from V and 7 bases from J; junction bases left unmatched: 11. The CDR3 is CASSLDLWGLAGGSDGELFF. Here the CDR3 DNA reads TGTGCCAGCAGCTTAGACCTCTGGGGACTAGCGGGGGGGAGCGACGGGGAGCTGTTTTTT.

The rearrangement uses TRBV12-3 or TRBV12-4 and TRBJ2-3, with TRBD1 identical over 8 bases. The trim removed 1 base at V and 15 bases at J, leaving 3 bases unmatched. The CDR3 is 11 residues long. CDR3 loop: CASSLGRGQYF. The CDR3 coding sequence is TGTGCCAGCAGTTTAGGCAGGGGGCAATATTTT.

The chain is built from TRBV4-3 and TRBJ2-1; D call uncertain. The CDR3 runs to 13 residues. CDR1 is LGHNA, CDR2 YSLEER, per germline. The V end was cut by 0 bases, the J end by 9 bases, with 9 bases between. The CDR3 sequence: CASSQDRRFEQFF. CDR3 in DNA: TGCGCCAGCAGCCAAGATCGGCGGTTTGAGCAGTTCTTC.

The chain is built from TRBV18 and TRBJ1-4; D gene unclear. The CDR3 spans 16 residues. The V end lost 0 bases, the J end lost 8 bases, and 16 bases lay between the germline ends. The germline CDR1 and CDR2 sequences are KGHSH and LQKENI. The CDR3 DNA reads TGTGCCAGCTCACCACCCTACAAGGACTATGGAGAAAAACTGTTTTTT. Its translation: CASSPPYKDYGEKLFF.

Comment on this clone: Other DNA sequences from this sample encode an identical CDR3 as well. The V gene is TRBV5-1, the J gene TRBJ2-5; TRBD2 agrees at 9 bases. This CDR3 region has 15 residues. Germline loops: CDR1 SGHRS, CDR2 YFSETQ. Trimming cost V 2 bases and J 4 bases; bases outside gene matches: 6. This CDR3 reads CASSFSRGGRETQYF. The CDR3, as DNA: TGCGCCAGCAGCTTCTCGCGGGGGGGCCGAGAGACCCAGTACTTC.

This rearrangement joins TRBV4-1 to TRBJ2-7, with 13 bases lining up with TRBD2. This CDR3 is 16 amino acids long. Trimming cost V 3 bases and J 5 bases; bases outside gene matches: 7. Per the germline V gene, CDR1 is MGHRA and CDR2 is YSYEKL. In DNA, the CDR3 is TGCGCCAGCAGCCAGAGGGCCGGGACTAGCGGGAACGAGCAGTACTTC. It yields the protein CASSQRAGTSGNEQYF.

The chain links TRBV19 to TRBJ1-4; a weak D match, TRBD1 (5 bases). Deletions cut 10 bases from V and 8 bases from J, with 17 bases between. CDR3 size: 13 residues. From germline, CDR1 is LNHDA and CDR2 SQIVND (reference sequence). Here the CDR3 reads CATRRGVEEKLFF. The CDR3 DNA follows: TGTGCCACCCGGAGGGGAGTAGAAGAAAAACTGTTTTTT.

The chain links TRBV12-3 or TRBV12-4 to TRBJ1-2; no definite D call. Between the trimmed V and J ends, which lost 6 bases and 1 base, there was a span of 6 bases. The CDR3 consists of 12 residues. CDR3 nucleotide sequence: TGTGCCAGCAGCATTTATAACTATGGCTACACCTTC. It translates to CASSIYNYGYTF.

V and J are TRBV9 and TRBJ2-5; no definite D call. The germline gives CDR1 SGDLS, CDR2 YYNGEE. The CDR3 has 13 residues. Trimming shortened V by 0 bases and J by 5 bases, and 8 bases separated the two germline ends. The DNA for the CDR3 is TGTGCCAGCAGCGTAGATGCCGGGGAGACCCAGTACTTC. It codes for CASSVDAGETQYF.